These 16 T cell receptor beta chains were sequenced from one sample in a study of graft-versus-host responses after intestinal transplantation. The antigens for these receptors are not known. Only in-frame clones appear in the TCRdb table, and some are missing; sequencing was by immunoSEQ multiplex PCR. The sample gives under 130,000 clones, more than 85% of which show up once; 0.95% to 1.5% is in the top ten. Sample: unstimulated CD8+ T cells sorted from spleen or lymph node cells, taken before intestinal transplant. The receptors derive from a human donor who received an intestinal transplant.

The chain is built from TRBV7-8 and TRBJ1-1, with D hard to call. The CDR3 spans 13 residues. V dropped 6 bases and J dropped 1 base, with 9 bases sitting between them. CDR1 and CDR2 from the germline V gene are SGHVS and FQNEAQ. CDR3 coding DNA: TGTGCCAGCAGTCCAGCGTCGAACACTGAAGCTTTCTTT. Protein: CASSPASNTEAFF.

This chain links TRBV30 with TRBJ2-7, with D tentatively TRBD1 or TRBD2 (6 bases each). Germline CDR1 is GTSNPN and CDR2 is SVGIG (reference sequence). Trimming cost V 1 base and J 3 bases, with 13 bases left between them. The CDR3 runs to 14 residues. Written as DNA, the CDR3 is TGTGCCTGGAGTGAGCAGGGGACTTTCTACGAGCAGTACTTC. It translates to CAWSEQGTFYEQYF.

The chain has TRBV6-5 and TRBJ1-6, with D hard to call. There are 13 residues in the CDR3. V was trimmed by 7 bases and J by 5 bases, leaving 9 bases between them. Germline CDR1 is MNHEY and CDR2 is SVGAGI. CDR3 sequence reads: CASKGGNNSPLHF. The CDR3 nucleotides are TGTGCCAGCAAGGGCGGTAATAATTCACCCCTCCACTTT.

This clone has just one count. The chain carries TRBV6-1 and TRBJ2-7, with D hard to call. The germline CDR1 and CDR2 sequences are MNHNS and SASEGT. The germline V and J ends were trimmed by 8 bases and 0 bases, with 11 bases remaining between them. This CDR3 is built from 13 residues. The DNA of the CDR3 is TGTGCCAGCGCAGACACTCACTCCTACGAGCAGTACTTC. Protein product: CASADTHSYEQYF.

The DNA for the CDR3 is TGTGCCAGCAGCTATGGACAGCCCTACGAGCAGTACTTC. As protein: CASSYGQPYEQYF. The chain couples TRBV7-8 to TRBJ2-7; D might be TRBD1 (6 bases). The CDR3 runs to 13 residues. Per germline, CDR1 SGHVS and CDR2 FQNEAQ. Trimming shortened V by 4 bases and J by 2 bases, and 9 bases separated the two germline ends.

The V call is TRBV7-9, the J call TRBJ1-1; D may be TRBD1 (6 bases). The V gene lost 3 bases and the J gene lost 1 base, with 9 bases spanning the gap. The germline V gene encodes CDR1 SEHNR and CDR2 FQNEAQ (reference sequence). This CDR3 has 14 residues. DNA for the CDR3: TGTGCCAGCAGCTTGGGGGGCGCGAACACTGAAGCTTTCTTT. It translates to CASSLGGANTEAFF.

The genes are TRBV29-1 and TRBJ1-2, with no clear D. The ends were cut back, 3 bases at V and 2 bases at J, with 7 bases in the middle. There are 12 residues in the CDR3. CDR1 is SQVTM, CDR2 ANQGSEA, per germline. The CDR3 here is CSVDTLNYGYTF. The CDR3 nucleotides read TGCAGCGTTGATACACTCAACTATGGCTACACCTTC.

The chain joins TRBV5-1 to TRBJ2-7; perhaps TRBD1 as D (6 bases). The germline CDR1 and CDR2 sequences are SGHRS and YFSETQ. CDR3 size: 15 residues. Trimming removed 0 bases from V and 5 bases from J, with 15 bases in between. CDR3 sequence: CASSLGGTPGDEQYF. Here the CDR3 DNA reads TGCGCCAGCAGCTTGGGGGGGACCCCAGGGGACGAGCAGTACTTC.

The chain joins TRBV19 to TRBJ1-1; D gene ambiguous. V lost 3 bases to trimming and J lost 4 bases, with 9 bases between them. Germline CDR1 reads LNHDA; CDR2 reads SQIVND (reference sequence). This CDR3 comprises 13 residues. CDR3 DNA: TGTGCCAGTAGTATTTCCGAAAGCACTGAAGCTTTCTTT. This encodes CASSISESTEAFF.

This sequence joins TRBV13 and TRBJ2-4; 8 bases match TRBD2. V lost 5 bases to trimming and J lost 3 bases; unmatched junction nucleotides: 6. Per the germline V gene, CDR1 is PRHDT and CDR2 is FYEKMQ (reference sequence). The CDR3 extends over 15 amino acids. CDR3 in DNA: TGTGCCAGCAGCGGCACGGGGGGGTACAAAAACATTCAGTACTTC. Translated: CASSGTGGYKNIQYF.

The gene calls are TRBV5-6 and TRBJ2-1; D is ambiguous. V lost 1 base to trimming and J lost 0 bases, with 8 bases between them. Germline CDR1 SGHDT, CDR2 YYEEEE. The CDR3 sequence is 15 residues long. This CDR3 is CASSLSVSSYNEQFF. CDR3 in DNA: TGTGCCAGCAGCTTGTCGGTCAGCTCCTACAATGAGCAGTTCTTC. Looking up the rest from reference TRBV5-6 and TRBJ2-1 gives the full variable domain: DAGVTQSPTHLIKTRGQQVTLRCSPKSGHDTVSWYQQALGQGPQFIFQYYEEEERQRGNFPDRFSGHQFPNYSSELNVNALLLGDSALYLCASSLSVSSYNEQFFGPGTRLTVL.

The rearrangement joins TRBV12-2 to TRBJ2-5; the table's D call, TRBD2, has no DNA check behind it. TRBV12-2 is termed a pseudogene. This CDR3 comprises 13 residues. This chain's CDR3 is CASRRTSVGTQYF. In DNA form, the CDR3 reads TGTGCAAGTCGAAGGACTAGCGTCGGGACCCAGTACTTC.

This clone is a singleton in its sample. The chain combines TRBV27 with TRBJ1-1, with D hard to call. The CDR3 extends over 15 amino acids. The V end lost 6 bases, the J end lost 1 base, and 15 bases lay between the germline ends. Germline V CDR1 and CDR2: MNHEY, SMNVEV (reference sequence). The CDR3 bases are TGTGCCAGCAGCATTGGCGACCCGGCGAACACTGAAGCTTTCTTT. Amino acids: CASSIGDPANTEAFF.

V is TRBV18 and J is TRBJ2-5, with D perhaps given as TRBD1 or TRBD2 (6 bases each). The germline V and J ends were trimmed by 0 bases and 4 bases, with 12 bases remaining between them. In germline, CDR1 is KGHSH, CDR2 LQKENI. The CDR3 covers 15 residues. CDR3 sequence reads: CASSPPEGGPETQYF. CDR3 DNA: TGTGCCAGCTCACCACCGGAAGGGGGGCCAGAGACCCAGTACTTC.

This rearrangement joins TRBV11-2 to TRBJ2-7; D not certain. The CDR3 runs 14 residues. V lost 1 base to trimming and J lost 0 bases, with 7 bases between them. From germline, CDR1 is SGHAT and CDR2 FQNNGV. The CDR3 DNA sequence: TGTGCCAGCAGCTTAGTCGAGAGCTCCTACGAGCAGTACTTC. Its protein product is CASSLVESSYEQYF.

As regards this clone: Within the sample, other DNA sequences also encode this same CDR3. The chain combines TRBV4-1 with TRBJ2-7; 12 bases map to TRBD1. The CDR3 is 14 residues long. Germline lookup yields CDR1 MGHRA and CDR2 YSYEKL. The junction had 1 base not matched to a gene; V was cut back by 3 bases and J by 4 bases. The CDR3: CASSQGQGAYEQYF. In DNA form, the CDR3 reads TGCGCCAGCAGCCAGGGACAGGGGGCTTACGAGCAGTACTTC.